The rows below give T cell receptor beta chains drawn from one sample of a study of shared clonotypes between healthy human individuals. Method: immunoSEQ multiplex PCR; TCRdb's copy keeps in-frame clones and lacks some. The sample holds approximately 1.5 million clones; 95% to 99% are singletons and the top ten take 0.4% to 0.45%. The sample taken for sequencing was naive CD4+ T cells sorted from blood. These receptors were collected from a man aged 30 to 39 in good health. Each CDR3 is given with its conserved first and last residue. The order of the fields is J gene, clone size, V gene, D gene, CDR3 DNA, CDR3 protein. D genes are given only for firm matches. Only part of the rows carry a size: once, few, many, or a class if the clone is expanded.

TRBJ1-3 | NA | TRBV27 | NA | TGTGCCAGCAGTTCTCTGGCCGCTAGCTCTGGAAACACCATATATTTT | CASSSLAASSGNTIYF
TRBJ2-5 | NA | TRBV18 | NA | TGTGCCAGCTCACCACTTTCGACAGTCCAAGAGACCCAGTACTTC | CASSPLSTVQETQYF
TRBJ2-5 | NA | TRBV29-1 | NA | TGCAGCGTCGGGCCGTCTCAAGAGACCCAGTACTTC | CSVGPSQETQYF
TRBJ1-4 | once | TRBV5-5 | TRBD1 | TGTGCCAGCAGCTTGGGGCAGGGGGCCTTTAATGAAAAACTGTTTTTT | CASSLGQGAFNEKLFF
TRBJ2-5 | NA | TRBV7-9 | TRBD2 | TGTGCCTCTTCTAGCGGGAGCTTAGTGTACCAAGAGACCCAGTACTTC | CASSSGSLVYQETQYF
TRBJ2-3 | NA | TRBV5-1 | TRBD1 | TGCGCCAGCAGCTTGGAACAGGGGACAGATACGCAGTATTTT | CASSLEQGTDTQYF
TRBJ2-1 | NA | TRBV7-2 | NA | TGTGCCAGCAGCTTAGCGCGGCTAGCCGGATGTGAGCAGTTCTTC | CASSLARLAGCEQFF
TRBJ2-5 | NA | TRBV7-9 | NA | TGTGCCAGCAGCTTATACAACCAAGAGACCCAGTACTTC | CASSLYNQETQYF
TRBJ2-2 | NA | TRBV5-1 | NA | TGCGCCAGCAGCCCCACGGTAAACACCGGGGAGCTGTTTTTT | CASSPTVNTGELFF
TRBJ1-2 | NA | TRBV28 | NA | TGTGCCAGCCGTTTGAGGTTGGACTACACCTTC | CASRLRLDYTF
TRBJ2-7 | NA | TRBV29-1 | NA | TGCAGCGTGAGTAACAGGGTATTGACCTACGAGCAGTACTTC | CSVSNRVLTYEQYF
TRBJ1-5 | NA | TRBV28 | NA | TGTGCCCTAGGGGACCCCAATCAGCCCCAGCATTTT | CALGDPNQPQHF
TRBJ2-7 | NA | TRBV5-4 | TRBD2 | TGTGCCAGCAGCTTCTCTAGCGGGAAAACCTACGAGCAGTACTTC | CASSFSSGKTYEQYF
TRBJ2-6 | NA | TRBV5-1 | NA | TGCGCCAGCAGCTGGGGATTGCTCGGCGGGGCCAACGTCCTGACTTTC | CASSWGLLGGANVLTF
TRBJ2-3 | NA | TRBV5-1 | NA | TGCGCCAGCAGCTTGATTACAGATACGCAGTATTTT | CASSLITDTQYF
TRBJ2-2 | NA | TRBV29-1 | NA | TGCAGTTGCCAAGACAGGATTAGTACCGGGGAGCTGTTTTTT | CSCQDRISTGELFF
TRBJ2-2 | NA | TRBV19 | NA | TGTGCCAGTAGTACAGGGTACACCGGGGAGCTGTTTTTT | CASSTGYTGELFF
TRBJ2-6 | once | TRBV5-1 | NA | TGCGCCAGCAGCGAAACAGCTGGGGCCAACGTCCTGACTTTC | CASSETAGANVLTF
TRBJ2-1 | NA | TRBV5-8 | NA | TGTGCCAGCAGCTTCCACGGGTCCCGGAGTGAGCAGTTCTTC | CASSFHGSRSEQFF
TRBJ1-1 | NA | TRBV7-2 | NA | TGTGCCAGCAGCTTAACGATTGACAGAACCACTGAAGCTTTCTTT | CASSLTIDRTTEAFF
TRBJ2-7 | once | TRBV7-9 | NA | TGTGCCAGCAGCCATACCGGGGGATACGAGCAGTACTTC | CASSHTGGYEQYF
TRBJ2-7 | NA | TRBV19 | TRBD2 | TGTGCCAGTAGTAGGGGACTAGCAGGCTACGAGCAGTACTTC | CASSRGLAGYEQYF
TRBJ2-1 | NA | TRBV9 | TRBD2 | TGTGCCAGCAGCGGAAAGGGACTAGATTACAATGAGCAGTTCTTC | CASSGKGLDYNEQFF
TRBJ2-3 | once | TRBV5-6 | NA | TGTGCCAGCAGCTTGAAGAGCGGAGGCACAGATACGCAGTATTTT | CASSLKSGGTDTQYF
TRBJ1-1 | NA | TRBV11-2 | TRBD1 | TGTGCCAGCAGCTTAGAGACAGGGCTGAACACTGAAGCTTTCTTT | CASSLETGLNTEAFF